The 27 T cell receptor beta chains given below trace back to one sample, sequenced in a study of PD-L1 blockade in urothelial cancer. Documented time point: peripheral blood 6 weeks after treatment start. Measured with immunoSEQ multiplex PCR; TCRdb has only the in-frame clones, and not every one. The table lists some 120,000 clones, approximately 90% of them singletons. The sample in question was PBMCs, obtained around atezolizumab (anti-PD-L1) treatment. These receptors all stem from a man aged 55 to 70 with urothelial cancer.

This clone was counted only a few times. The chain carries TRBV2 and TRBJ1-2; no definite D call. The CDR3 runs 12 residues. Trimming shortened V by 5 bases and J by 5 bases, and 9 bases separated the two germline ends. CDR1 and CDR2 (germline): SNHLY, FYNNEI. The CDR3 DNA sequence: TGTGCCAGCAGTATAGAGGGATATGGCTACACCTTC. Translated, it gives CASSIEGYGYTF.

The CDR3 DNA reads as TGTGCCAGCAGTAGAGCGGGAAGCCCGAACACCGGGGAGCTGTTTTTT. It specifies CASSRAGSPNTGELFF. The chain links TRBV7-2 to TRBJ2-2; TRBD2 agrees at 7 bases. Germline CDR1 and CDR2: SGHTA and FQGNSA. The junction had 7 bases not matched to a gene; V was cut back by 6 bases and J by 0 bases. The CDR3 has 16 amino acids. Looking up the rest from reference TRBV7-2 and TRBJ2-2 gives the full variable domain: GAGVSQSPSNKVTEKGKDVELRCDPISGHTALYWYRQSLGQGLEFLIYFQGNSAPDKSGLPSDRFSAERTGGSVSTLTIQRTQQEDSAVYLCASSRAGSPNTGELFFGEGSRLTVL.

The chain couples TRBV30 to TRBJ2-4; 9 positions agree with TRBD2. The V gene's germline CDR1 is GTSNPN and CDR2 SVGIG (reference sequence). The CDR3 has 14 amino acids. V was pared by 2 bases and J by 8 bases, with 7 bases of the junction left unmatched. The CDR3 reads CAWSRGGGAYIQYF. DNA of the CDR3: TGTGCCTGGAGTAGGGGCGGGGGGGCTTACATTCAGTACTTC.

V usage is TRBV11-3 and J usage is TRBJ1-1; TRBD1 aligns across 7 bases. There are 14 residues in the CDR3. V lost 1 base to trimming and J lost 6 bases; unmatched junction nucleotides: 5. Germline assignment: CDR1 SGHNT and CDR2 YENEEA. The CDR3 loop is CASSLGTGVAEAFF. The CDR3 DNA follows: TGTGCCAGCAGCTTAGGTACAGGGGTAGCTGAAGCTTTCTTT.

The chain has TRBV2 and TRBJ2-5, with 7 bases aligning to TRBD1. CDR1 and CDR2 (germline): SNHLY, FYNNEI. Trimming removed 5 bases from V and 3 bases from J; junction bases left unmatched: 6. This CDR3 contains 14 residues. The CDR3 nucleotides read TGTGCCAGCAGTTACCACAGGGGAGAAGAGACCCAGTACTTC. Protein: CASSYHRGEETQYF.

CDR3 residues: CASSVWAVSGSRTDTQYF. The CDR3 nucleotides are TGTGCCAGCAGTGTCTGGGCCGTAAGCGGGAGTAGAACAGATACGCAGTATTTT. V is TRBV2 and J is TRBJ2-3; 8 positions match TRBD2. This CDR3 region has 18 residues. Per germline, CDR1 SNHLY and CDR2 FYNNEI. With V trimmed by 4 bases and J by 3 bases, 15 bases remained unmatched. Based on the CDR3 plus reference TRBV2 and TRBJ2-3, the full variable domain is EPEVTQTPSHQVTQMGQEVILRCVPISNHLYFYWYRQILGQKVEFLVSFYNNEISEKSEIFDDQFSVERPDGSNFTLKIRSTKLEDSAMYFCASSVWAVSGSRTDTQYFGPGTRLTVL.

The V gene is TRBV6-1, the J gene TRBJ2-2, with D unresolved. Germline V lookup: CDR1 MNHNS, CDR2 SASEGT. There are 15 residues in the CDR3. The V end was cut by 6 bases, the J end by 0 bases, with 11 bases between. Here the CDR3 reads CASSINGANTGELFF. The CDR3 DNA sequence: TGTGCCAGCAGCATAAACGGAGCGAACACCGGGGAGCTGTTTTTT.

The CDR3 protein is CASSVVRTSSSGELFF. CDR3 sequence (DNA): TGTGCCAGCAGCGTCGTGAGGACTAGCTCTTCCGGGGAGCTGTTTTTT. This chain joins TRBV2 and TRBJ2-2; 8 nucleotides agree with TRBD2. The CDR3 is 16 amino acids. CDR1 is SNHLY and CDR2 is FYNNEI in the germline V gene. V lost 6 bases, J lost 6 bases, and 12 bases stayed unmatched.

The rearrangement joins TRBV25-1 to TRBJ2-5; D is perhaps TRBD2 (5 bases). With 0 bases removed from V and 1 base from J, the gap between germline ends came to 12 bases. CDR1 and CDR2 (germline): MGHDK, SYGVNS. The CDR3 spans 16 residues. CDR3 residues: CASSEYEGSFQETQYF. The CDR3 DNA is TGTGCCAGCAGTGAATATGAGGGCAGCTTCCAAGAGACCCAGTACTTC.

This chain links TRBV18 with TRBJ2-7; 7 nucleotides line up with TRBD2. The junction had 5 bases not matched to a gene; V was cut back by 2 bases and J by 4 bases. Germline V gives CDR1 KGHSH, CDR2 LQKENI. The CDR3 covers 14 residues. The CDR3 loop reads CASSPFLAVYEQYF. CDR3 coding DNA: TGTGCCAGCTCACCATTCCTAGCGGTTTACGAGCAGTACTTC.

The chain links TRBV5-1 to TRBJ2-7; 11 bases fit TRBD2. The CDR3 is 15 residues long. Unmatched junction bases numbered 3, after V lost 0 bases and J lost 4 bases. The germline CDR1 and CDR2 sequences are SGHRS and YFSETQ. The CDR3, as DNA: TGCGCCAGCAGCTTGGTTAGCGGGGGGGCATACGAGCAGTACTTC. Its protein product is CASSLVSGGAYEQYF. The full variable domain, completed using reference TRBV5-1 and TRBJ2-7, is KAGVTQTPRYLIKTRGQQVTLSCSPISGHRSVSWYQQTPGQGLQFLFEYFSETQRNKGNFPGRFSGRQFSNSRSEMNVSTLELGDSALYLCASSLVSGGAYEQYFGPGTRLTVT.

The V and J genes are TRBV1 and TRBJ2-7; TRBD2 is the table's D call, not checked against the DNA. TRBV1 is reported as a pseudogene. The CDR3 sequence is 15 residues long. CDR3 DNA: TGCACCAGCAGCCTATCCCCTCGCCCCCGGAGCGAGCAGTACTTC. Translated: CTSSLSPRPRSEQYF.

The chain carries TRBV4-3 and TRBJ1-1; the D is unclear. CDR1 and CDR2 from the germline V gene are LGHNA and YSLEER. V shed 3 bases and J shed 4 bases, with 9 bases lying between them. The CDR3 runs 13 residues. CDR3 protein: CASSQGTCTEAFF. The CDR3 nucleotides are TGCGCCAGCAGCCAGGGCACCTGCACTGAAGCTTTCTTT.

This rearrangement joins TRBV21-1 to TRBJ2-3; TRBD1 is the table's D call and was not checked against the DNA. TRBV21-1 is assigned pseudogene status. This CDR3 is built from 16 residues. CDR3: CASRTCGTGGTDTQYF. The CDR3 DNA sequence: TGTGCCAGCAGGACCTGTGGGACAGGGGGGACAGATACGCAGTATTTT.

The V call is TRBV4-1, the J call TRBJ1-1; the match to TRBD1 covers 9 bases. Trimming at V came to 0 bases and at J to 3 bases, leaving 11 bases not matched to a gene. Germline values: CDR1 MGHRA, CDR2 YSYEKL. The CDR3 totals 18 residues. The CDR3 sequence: CASSQDDRGQGGYTEAFF. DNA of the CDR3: TGCGCCAGCAGCCAAGATGATAGGGGACAGGGAGGTTACACTGAAGCTTTCTTT.

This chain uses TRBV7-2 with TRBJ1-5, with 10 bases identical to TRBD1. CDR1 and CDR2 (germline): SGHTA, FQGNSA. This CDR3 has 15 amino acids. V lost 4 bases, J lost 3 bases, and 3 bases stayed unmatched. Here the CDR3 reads CASSSDRGNNQPQHF. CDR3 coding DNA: TGTGCCAGCAGCTCGGACAGGGGGAACAATCAGCCCCAGCATTTT. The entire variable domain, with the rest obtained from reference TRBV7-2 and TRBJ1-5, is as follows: GAGVSQSPSNKVTEKGKDVELRCDPISGHTALYWYRQSLGQGLEFLIYFQGNSAPDKSGLPSDRFSAERTGGSVSTLTIQRTQQEDSAVYLCASSSDRGNNQPQHFGDGTRLSIL.

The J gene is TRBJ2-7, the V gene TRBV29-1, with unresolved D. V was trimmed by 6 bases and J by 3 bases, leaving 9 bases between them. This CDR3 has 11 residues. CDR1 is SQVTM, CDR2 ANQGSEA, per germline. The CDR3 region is CSVQEHYEQYF. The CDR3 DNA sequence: TGCAGCGTCCAAGAGCACTACGAGCAGTACTTC.

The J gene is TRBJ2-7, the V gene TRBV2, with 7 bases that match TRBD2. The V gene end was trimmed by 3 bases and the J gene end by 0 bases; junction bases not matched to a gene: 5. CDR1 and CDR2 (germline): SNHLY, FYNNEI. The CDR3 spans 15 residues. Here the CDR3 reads CASSDGGSRSYEQYF. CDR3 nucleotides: TGTGCCAGCAGTGACGGGGGGTCCCGCTCCTACGAGCAGTACTTC.

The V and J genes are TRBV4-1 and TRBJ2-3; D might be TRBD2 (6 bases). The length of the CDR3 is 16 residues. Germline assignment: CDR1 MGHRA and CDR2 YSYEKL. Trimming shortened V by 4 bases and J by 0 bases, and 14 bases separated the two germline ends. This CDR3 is CASSPLAGRSTDTQYF. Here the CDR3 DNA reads TGCGCCAGCAGCCCCCTTGCGGGAAGAAGCACAGATACGCAGTATTTT.

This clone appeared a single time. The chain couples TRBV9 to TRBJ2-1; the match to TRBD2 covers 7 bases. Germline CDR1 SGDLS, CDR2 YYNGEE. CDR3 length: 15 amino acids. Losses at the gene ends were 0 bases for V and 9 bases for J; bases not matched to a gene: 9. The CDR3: CASSVEVLGGVEQFF. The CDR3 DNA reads TGTGCCAGCAGCGTAGAAGTCCTGGGGGGGGTTGAGCAGTTCTTC.

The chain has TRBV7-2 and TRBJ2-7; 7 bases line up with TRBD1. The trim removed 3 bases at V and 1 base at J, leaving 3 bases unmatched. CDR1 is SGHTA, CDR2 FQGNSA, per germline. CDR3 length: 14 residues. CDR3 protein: CASSFGTASYEQYF. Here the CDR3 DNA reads TGTGCCAGCAGCTTCGGGACAGCTTCCTACGAGCAGTACTTC. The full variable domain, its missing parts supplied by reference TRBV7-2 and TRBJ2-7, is GAGVSQSPSNKVTEKGKDVELRCDPISGHTALYWYRQSLGQGLEFLIYFQGNSAPDKSGLPSDRFSAERTGGSVSTLTIQRTQQEDSAVYLCASSFGTASYEQYFGPGTRLTVT.

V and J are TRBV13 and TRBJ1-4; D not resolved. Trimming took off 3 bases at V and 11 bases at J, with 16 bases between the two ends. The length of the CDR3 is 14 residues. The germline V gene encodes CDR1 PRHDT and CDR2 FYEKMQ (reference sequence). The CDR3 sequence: CASSFGERVGKLFF. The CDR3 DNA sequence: TGTGCCAGCAGCTTCGGGGAAAGGGTGGGTAAACTGTTTTTT.

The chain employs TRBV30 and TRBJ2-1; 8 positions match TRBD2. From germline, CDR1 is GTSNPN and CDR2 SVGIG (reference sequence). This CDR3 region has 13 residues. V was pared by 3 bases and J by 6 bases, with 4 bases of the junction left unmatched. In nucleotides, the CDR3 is TGTGCCTGGAGGCTGAGCGGGGGCAATGAGCAGTTCTTC. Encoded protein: CAWRLSGGNEQFF. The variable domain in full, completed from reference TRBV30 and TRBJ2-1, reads SQTIHQWPATLVQPVGSPLSLECTVEGTSNPNLYWYRQAAGRGLQLLFYSVGIGQISSEVPQNLSASRPQDRQFILSSKKLLLSDSGFYLCAWRLSGGNEQFFGPGTRLTVL.

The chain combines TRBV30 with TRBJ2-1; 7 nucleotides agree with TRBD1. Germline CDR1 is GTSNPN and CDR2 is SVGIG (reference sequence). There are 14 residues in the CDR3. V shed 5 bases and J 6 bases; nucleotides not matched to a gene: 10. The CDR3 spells CAWETGLIFNEQFF. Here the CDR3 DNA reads TGTGCCTGGGAGACAGGGTTAATCTTCAATGAGCAGTTCTTC.

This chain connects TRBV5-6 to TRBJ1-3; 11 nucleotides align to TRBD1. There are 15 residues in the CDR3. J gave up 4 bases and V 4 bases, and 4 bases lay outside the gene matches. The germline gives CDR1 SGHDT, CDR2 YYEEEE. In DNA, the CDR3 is TGTGCCAGCAGCCTCGGACAGGGGGCGGGAAACACCATATATTTT. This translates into CASSLGQGAGNTIYF.

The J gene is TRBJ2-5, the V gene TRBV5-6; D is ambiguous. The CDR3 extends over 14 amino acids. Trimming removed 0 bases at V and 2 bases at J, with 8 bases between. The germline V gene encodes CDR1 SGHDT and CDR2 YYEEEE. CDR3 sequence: CASSLASVQETQYF. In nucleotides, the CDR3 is TGTGCCAGCAGCTTGGCCTCGGTACAAGAGACCCAGTACTTC.

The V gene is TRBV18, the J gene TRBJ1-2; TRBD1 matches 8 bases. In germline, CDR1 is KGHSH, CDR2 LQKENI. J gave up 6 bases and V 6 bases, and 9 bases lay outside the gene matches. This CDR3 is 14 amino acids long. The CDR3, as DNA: TGTGCCAGCTCGCCTCTGACAGGGGAAGATGGCTACACCTTC. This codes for CASSPLTGEDGYTF.